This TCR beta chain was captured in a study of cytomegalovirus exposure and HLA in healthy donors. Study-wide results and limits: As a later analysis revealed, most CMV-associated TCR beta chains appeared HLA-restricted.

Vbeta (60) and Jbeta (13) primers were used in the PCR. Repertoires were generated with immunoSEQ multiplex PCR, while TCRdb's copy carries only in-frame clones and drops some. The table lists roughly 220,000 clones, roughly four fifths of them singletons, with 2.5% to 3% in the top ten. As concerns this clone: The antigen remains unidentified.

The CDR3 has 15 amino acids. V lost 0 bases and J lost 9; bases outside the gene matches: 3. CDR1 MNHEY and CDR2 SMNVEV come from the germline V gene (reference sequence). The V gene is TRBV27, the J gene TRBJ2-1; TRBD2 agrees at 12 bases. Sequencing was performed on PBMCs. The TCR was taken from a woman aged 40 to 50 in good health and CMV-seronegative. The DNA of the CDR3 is TGTGCCAGCAGTTTATCTCCGGGACTAGCGGGTGAGCAGTTCTTC. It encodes CASSLSPGLAGEQFF.